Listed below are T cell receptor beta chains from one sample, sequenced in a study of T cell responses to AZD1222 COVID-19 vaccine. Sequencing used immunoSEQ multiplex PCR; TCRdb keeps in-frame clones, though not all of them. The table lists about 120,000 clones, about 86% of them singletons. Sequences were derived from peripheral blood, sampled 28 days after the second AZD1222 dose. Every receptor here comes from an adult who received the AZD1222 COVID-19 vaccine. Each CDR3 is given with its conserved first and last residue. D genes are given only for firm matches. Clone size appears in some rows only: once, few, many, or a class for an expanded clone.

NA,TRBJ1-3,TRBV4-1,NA,TGCGCCAGCAGCCTTTTTAAGACAGTCTCTGGAAACACCATATATTTT,CASSLFKTVSGNTIYF
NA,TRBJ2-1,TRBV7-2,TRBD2,TGTGCCAGCAGCCAAACTAGCGGGAGTTACAATGAGCAGTTCTTC,CASSQTSGSYNEQFF
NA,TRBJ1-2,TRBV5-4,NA,TGTGCCAGCAGCTTGGCGGAGACAGGCTTCTATGGCTACACCTTC,CASSLAETGFYGYTF
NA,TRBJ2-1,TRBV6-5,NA,TGTGCCAGCAGTTACCGCGACAGGTCCAATGAGCAGTTCTTC,CASSYRDRSNEQFF
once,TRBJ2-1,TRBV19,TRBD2,TGTGCCAGTAGTTGGAGGATTAATGCGGGAGACAATGAGCAGTTCTTC,CASSWRINAGDNEQFF
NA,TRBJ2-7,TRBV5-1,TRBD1,TGCGCCAGCAGCTCCGGGACAGGGAACTCCTTCCTCTACGAGCAGTACTTC,CASSSGTGNSFLYEQYF
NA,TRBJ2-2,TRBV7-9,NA,TGTGCCAGCAGATCCGGGCCTCCTGGAAGCGGGGAGCTGTTTTTT,CASRSGPPGSGELFF
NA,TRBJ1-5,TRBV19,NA,TGTGCCAGTAGTATAGCTGCGAATCAGCCCCAGCATTTT,CASSIAANQPQHF
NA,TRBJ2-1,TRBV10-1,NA,TGCGCCAGCAGTGAGTCAATAGGGGGTTATCAGTTCTTC,CASSESIGGYQFF
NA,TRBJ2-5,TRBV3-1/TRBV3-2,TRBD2,TGTGCCAGCGGACTAGCGGGTGCTCAAGAGACCCAGTACTTC,CASGLAGAQETQYF
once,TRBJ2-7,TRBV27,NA,TGTGCCAGCAGTTTCGGACACTCCTACGAGCAGTACTTC,CASSFGHSYEQYF
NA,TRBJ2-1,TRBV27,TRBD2,TGTGCCAGCGGAGAATATGGGACTAGCGGGAGTAATGAGCAGTTCTTC,CASGEYGTSGSNEQFF
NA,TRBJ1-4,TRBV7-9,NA,TGTGCCAGCAGTCTCCCCCATGAAAAACTGTTTTTT,CASSLPHEKLFF
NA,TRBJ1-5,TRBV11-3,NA,TGTGCCAGCCGCCGGCCCCAGCATTTT,CASRRPQHF
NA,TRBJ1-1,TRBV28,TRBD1,TGTGCCAGCAGCACAGGGGGACGAACTGAAGCTTTCTTT,CASSTGGRTEAFF
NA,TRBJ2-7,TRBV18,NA,TGTGCCAGCTCACCTAGCTCAGGGAGCTCCTACGAGCAGTACTTC,CASSPSSGSSYEQYF
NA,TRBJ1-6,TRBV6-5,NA,TGTGCCAGCAGCCGGCCGCTAAATAATTCACCCCTCCACTTT,CASSRPLNNSPLHF
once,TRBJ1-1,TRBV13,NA,TGTGCCAGCAGCTTAGTCCAGGGCCCCAAAGCTTTCTTT,CASSLVQGPKAFF
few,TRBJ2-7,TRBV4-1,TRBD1,TGCGCCAGCAGCCAAGTGGGACAGGACGAGCAGTACTTC,CASSQVGQDEQYF
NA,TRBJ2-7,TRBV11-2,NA,TGTGCCAGCAGCTTAGATGCACCAGTCCCCGAGCAGTACTTC,CASSLDAPVPEQYF
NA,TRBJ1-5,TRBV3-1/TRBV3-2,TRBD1,TGTGCCAGCAGCCTCGGGACAGAGAATCAGCCCCAGCATTTT,CASSLGTENQPQHF
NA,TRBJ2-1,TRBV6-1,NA,TGTGCCAGCAGTGCCCGTCCTATTACGCTTGGTCACAATGAGCAGTTCTTC,CASSARPITLGHNEQFF
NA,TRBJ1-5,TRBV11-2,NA,TGTGCCAGCAGCTTGGGGTTGTGGCAGCCCCAGCATTTT,CASSLGLWQPQHF
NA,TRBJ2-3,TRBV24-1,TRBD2,TGTGCCACCAGTGATTCGGAACTAGCGGGAGCCAAAGATACGCAGTATTTT,CATSDSELAGAKDTQYF
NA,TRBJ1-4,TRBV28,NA,TGTGCCAGCAGTGGGCGCCGGTCGGGGGATGAAAAACTGTTTTTT,CASSGRRSGDEKLFF
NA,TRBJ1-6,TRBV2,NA,TGTGCCAGCAGGACCGACAGATTCTCCTATAATTCACCCCTCCACTTT,CASRTDRFSYNSPLHF
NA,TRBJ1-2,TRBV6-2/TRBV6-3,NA,TGTGCCAGCAGTTACGCGTGGGACTCGGGCAGCGGCTACACCTTC,CASSYAWDSGSGYTF
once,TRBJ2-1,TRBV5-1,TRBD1,TGCGCCAGCAGCTTACAGGGGGCGCAACACAATGAGCAGTTCTTC,CASSLQGAQHNEQFF
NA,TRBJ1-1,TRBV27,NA,TGTGCCAGCAGAAAACAGGAGGGGAACACTGAAGCTTTCTTT,CASRKQEGNTEAFF
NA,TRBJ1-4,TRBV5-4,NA,TGTGCCAGCAGCTTGAAGGGGGGAGGAAGAGAAAAACTGTTTTTT,CASSLKGGGREKLFF
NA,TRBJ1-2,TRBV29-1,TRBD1,TGCAGCGCCGATGACAGGGTAGAGTATGGCTACACCTTC,CSADDRVEYGYTF
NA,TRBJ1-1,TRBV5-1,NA,TGCGCCAGCAGCTTGGCCGGCAGGAGCACTGAAGCTTTCTTT,CASSLAGRSTEAFF
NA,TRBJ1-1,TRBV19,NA,TGTGCCAGTAGATCAGGGGCGTACACTGAAGCTTTCTTT,CASRSGAYTEAFF
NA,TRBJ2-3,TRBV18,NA,TGTGCCAGCTCACCAAAAATACAAGGGGCTCGGGCAGATACGCAGTATTTT,CASSPKIQGARADTQYF
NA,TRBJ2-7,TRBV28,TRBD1,TGTGCCAGCACCCAGCCAGGGGGCGGGTTGTACGAGCAGTACTTC,CASTQPGGGLYEQYF